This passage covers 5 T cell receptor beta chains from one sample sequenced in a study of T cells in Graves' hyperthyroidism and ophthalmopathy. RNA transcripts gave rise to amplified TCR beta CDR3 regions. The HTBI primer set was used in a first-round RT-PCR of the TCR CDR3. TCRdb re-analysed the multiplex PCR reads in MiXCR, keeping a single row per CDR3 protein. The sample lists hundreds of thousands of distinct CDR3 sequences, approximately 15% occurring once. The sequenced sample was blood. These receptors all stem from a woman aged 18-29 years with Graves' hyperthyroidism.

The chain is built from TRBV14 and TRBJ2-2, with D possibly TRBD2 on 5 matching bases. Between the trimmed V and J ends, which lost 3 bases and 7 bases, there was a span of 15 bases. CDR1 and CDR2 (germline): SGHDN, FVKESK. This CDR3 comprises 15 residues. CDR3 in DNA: TGTGCCAGCAGCCATGAGACACGGGCGGGCGGGGAGCTGTTTTTT. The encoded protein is CASSHETRAGGELFF.

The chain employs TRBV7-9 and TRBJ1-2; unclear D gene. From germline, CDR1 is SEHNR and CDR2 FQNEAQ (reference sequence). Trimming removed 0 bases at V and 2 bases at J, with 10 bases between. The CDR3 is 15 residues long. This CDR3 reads CASSLAWAGNYGYTF. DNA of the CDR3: TGTGCCAGCAGCTTAGCTTGGGCAGGCAACTATGGCTACACCTTC.

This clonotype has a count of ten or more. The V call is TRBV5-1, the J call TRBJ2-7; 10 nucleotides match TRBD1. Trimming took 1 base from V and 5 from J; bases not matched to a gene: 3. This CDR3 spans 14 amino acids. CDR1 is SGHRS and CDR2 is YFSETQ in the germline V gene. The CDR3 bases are TGCGCCAGCAGCTTGCGCGACAGGGGGCACGAGCAGTACTTC. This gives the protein CASSLRDRGHEQYF.

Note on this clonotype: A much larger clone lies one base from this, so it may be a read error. The CDR3 loop reads CAGSLRWEGNNEQFF. The CDR3 DNA sequence: TGTGCCGGCAGCTTACGGTGGGAGGGGAACAATGAGCAGTTCTTC. The chain couples TRBV11-1 to TRBJ2-1, with 7 bases lining up with TRBD2. CDR3 size: 15 residues. CDR1 and CDR2 from the germline V gene are SGHAT and FQDESV (reference sequence).

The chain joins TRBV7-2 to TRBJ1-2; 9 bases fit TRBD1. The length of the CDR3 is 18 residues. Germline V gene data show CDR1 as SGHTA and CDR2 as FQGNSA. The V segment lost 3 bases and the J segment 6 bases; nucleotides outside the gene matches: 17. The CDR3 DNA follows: TGTGCCAGCAGCTTCTCCCTTGAAGGGACAGGGCGCGCCCATGGCTACACCTTC. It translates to CASSFSLEGTGRAHGYTF.